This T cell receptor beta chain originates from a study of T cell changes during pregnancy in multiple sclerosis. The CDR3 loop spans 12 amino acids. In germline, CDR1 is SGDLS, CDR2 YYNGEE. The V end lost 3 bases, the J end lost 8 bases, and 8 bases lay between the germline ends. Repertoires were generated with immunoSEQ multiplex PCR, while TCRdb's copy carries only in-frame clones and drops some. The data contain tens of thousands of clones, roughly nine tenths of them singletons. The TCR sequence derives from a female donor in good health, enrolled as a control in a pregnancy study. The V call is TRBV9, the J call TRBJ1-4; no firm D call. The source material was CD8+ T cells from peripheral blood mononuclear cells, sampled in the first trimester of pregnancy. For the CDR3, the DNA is TGTGCCAGCAGCGGTACATCAGAAAAACTGTTTTTT. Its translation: CASSGTSEKLFF.